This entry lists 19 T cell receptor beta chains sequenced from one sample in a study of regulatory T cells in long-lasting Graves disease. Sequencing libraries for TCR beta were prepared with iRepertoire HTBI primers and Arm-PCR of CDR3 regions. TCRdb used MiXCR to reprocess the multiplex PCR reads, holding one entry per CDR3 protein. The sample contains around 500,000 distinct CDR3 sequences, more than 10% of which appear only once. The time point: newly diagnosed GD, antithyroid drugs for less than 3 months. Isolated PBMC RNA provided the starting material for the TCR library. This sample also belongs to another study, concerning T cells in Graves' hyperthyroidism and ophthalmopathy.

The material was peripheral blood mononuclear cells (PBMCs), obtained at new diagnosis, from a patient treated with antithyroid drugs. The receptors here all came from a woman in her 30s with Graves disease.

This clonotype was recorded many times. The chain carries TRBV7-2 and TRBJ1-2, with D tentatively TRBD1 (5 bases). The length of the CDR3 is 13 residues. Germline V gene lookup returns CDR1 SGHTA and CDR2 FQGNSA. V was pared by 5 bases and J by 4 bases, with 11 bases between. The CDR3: CASSGWTTYGYTF. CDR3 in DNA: TGTGCCAGCAGCGGTTGGACAACCTATGGCTACACCTTC.

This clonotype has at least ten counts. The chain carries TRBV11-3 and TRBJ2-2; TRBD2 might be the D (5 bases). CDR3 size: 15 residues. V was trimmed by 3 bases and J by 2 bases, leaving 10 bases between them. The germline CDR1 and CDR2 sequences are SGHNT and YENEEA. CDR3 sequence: CASSFGNPNTGELFF. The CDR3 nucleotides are TGTGCCAGCAGCTTCGGGAATCCTAACACCGGGGAGCTGTTTTTT. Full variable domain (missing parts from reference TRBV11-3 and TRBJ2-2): EAGVVQSPRYKIIEKKQPVAFWCNPISGHNTLYWYLQNLGQGPELLIRYENEEAVDDSQLPKDRFSAERLKGVDSTLKIQPAELGDSAVYLCASSFGNPNTGELFFGEGSRLTVL.

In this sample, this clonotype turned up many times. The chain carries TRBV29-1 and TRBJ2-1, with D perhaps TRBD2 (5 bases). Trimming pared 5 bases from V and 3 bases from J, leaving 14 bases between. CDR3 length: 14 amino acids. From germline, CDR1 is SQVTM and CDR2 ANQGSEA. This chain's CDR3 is CSVRKLGSYNEQFF. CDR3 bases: TGCAGCGTTAGGAAACTAGGTAGCTACAATGAGCAGTTCTTC.

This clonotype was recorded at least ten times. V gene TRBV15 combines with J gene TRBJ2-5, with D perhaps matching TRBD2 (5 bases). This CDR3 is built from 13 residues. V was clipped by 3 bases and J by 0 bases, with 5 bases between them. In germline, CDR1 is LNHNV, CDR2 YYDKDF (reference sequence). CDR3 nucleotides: TGTGCCACCAGCAGGGAGGACCAAGAGACCCAGTACTTC. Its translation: CATSREDQETQYF.

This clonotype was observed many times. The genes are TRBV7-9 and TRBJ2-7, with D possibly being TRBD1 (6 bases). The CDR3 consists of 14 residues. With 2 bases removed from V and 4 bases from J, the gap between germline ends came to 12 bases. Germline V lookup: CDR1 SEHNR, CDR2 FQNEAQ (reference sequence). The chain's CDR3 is CASSLLQGEYEQYF. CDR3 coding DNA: TGTGCCAGCAGCTTACTACAGGGTGAATACGAGCAGTACTTC.

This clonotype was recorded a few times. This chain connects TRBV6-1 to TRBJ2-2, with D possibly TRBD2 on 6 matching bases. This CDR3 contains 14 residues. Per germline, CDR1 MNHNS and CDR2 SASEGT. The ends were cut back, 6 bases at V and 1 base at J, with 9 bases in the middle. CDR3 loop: CASRRDWNTGELFF. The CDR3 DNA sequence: TGTGCCAGCAGGAGGGACTGGAACACCGGGGAGCTGTTTTTT.

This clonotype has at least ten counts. The CDR3 region is CASSLGTGQKEQFF. The CDR3 DNA is TGTGCCAGCAGCTTGGGGACTGGCCAAAAGGAGCAGTTCTTC. The V and J genes are TRBV5-5 and TRBJ2-1; a possible D gene is TRBD2 (5 bases). Trimming pared 0 bases from V and 10 bases from J, leaving 14 bases between. Looked up from germline, CDR1 is SGHKS and CDR2 is YYEKEE (reference sequence). CDR3 length: 14 amino acids.

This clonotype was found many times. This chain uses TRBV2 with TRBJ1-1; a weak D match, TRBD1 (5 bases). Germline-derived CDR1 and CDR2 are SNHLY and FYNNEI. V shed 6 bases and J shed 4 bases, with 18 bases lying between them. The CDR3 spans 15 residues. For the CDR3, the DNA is TGTGCCAGCAGGGGCCTTAAAAAGAGGGGCACTGAAGCTTTCTTT. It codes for CASRGLKKRGTEAFF.

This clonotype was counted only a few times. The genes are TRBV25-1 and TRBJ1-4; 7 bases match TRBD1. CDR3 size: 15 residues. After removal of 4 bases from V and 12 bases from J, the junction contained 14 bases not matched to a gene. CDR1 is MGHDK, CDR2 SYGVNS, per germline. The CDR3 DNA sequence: TGTGCCAGCAGTGTGGCAGGGGGTTTCCGCGGGGAACTGTTTTTT. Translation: CASSVAGGFRGELFF.

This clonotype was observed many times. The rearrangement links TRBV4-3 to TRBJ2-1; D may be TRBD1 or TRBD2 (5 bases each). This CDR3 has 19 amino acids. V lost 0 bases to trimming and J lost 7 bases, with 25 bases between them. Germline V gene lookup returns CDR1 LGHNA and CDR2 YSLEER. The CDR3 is CASSQEGLVGQGAGNEQFF. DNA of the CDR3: TGCGCCAGCAGCCAAGAGGGTTTAGTAGGCCAGGGAGCAGGGAATGAGCAGTTCTTC.

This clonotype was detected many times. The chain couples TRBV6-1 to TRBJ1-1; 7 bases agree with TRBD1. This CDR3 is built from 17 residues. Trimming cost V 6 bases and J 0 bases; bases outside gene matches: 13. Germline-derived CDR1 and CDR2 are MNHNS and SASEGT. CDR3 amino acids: CASRISQQTGLNTEAFF. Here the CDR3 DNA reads TGTGCCAGCAGAATCAGCCAACAGACAGGGTTGAACACTGAAGCTTTCTTT.

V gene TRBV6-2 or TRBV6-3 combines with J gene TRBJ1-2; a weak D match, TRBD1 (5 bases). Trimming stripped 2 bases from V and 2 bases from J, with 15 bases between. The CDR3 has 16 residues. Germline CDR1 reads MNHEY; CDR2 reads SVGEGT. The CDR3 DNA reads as TGTGCCAGCAGTTACGAGGGGAAAACTGAGAACTATGGCTACACCTTC. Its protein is CASSYEGKTENYGYTF.

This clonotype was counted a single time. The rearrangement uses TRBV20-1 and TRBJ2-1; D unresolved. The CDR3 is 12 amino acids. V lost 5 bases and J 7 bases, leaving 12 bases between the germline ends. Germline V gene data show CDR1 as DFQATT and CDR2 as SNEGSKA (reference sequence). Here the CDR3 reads CSAVADQNEQFF. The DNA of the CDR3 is TGCAGTGCTGTCGCAGATCAAAATGAGCAGTTCTTC.

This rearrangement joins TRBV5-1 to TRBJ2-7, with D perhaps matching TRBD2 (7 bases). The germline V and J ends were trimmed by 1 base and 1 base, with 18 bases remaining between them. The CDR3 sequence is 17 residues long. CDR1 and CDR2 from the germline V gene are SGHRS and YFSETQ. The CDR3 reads CASSLSEGGPWSYEQYF. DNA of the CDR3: TGCGCCAGCAGCTTGTCTGAGGGGGGGCCTTGGTCCTACGAGCAGTACTTC.

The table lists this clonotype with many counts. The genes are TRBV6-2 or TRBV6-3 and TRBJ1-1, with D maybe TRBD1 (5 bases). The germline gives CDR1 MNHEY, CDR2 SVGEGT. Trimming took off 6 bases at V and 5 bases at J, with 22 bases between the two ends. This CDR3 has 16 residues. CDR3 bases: TGTGCCAGCAGCGGAAGGGGAAACGGGGCTGAGACTGAAGCTTTCTTT. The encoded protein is CASSGRGNGAETEAFF.

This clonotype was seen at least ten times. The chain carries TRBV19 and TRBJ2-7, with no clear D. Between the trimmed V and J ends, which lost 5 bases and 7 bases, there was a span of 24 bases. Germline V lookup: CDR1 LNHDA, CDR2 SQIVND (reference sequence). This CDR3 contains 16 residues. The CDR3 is CASSGTFGSSGREQYF. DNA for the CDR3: TGTGCCAGTAGTGGTACATTCGGTTCCTCCGGGCGGGAGCAGTACTTC.

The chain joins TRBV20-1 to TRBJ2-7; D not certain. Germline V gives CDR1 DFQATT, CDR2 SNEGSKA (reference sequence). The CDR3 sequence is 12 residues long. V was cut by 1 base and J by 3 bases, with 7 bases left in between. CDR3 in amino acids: CSARVSGYEQYF. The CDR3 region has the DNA TGCAGTGCTAGAGTTTCGGGCTACGAGCAGTACTTC.

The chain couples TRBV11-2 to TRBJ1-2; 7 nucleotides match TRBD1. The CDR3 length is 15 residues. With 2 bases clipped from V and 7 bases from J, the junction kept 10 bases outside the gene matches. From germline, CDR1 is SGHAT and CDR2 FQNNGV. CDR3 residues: CASSLSVRGNGGYTF. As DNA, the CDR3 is TGTGCCAGCAGCTTATCGGTCAGGGGGAATGGTGGCTACACCTTC.

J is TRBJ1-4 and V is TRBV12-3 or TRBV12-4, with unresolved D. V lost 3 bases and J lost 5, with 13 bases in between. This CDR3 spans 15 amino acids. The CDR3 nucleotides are TGTGCCAGCAGTTTGATTGTAGGAAGCAATGAAAAACTGTTTTTT. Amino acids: CASSLIVGSNEKLFF.